The sequence of this T cell receptor (beta chain) was determined in a study of blood T cell repertoires in COVID-19. Overall study: Both acute and convalescent COVID-19 samples were obtained from the United States, Italy and Spain. T cells, B-cell-depleted T cells, or PBMCs supplied cDNA or gDNA.

The method was immunoSEQ multiplex PCR; TCRdb's version includes in-frame clones alone and lacks a portion of them. Seen here are 190,000 or so clones, 94% observed once, and the top ten hold about 0.76%. This clone is a singleton in its sample. Those enrolled in Seattle joined during active infection and were followed longitudinally afterward. CDR1 SGHRS and CDR2 YFSETQ come from the germline V gene. The CDR3 covers 16 residues. With 4 bases removed from V and 0 bases from J, the gap between germline ends came to 16 bases. The sample was peripheral blood. J is TRBJ1-2 and V is TRBV5-1, with a possible D match to TRBD1 (6 bases). The sequence was collected from a man under 40 with COVID-19, enrolled during active disease. Written as DNA, the CDR3 is TGCGCCAGCAGCCCAATGCAGGGGCCATCTAACTATGGCTACACCTTC. Encoded protein: CASSPMQGPSNYGYTF.